This record looks at one TCR beta chain sequence and its context. This clone turned up a few times. This clone's antigen is unknown. Base qualities are missing; no much larger clone stands one base away. The time point label on this specimen signifies: baseline before oral tofacitinib. From alopecia areata patients, peripheral blood was collected along with lesional scalp punch biopsies. PBMCs were isolated by density centrifugation and stained for CD3, CD4 and CD8, after which CD4+ and CD8+ T cells were sorted on a FACSAria. V and J lose 2 bases and 4 bases, and a span of 11 bases separates them. The CDR3, from cysteine to phenylalanine, totals 14 residues. The CDR3 DNA has 42 bases and is translated from base 1. CDR1 and CDR2 were assigned from the germline V gene as MNHEY and SVGAGI. The library was generated by the immunoSEQ multiplex PCR assay. To provide template for TCR sequencing, every sample had RNA extracted and reverse transcribed into cDNA. First-strand cDNA was synthesized using SuperScript III with a 2:1 mix of oligo-dT and random hexamers. A synthetic immune receptor repertoire was used to measure amplification bias, and any remaining bias was corrected computationally. From the authors' description of their analysis: Raw reads were preprocessed to remove errors, and CDR3 was defined by IMGT conventions from the conserved cysteine to phenylalanine. To get clonality, Shannon entropy was normalized by log2 of the number of productive unique TCRs and the result was subtracted from 1. Whether scalp clones were CD4 or CD8 was inferred by matching scalp TCRbeta sequences against CD4 and CD8 repertoires sorted from blood. TCRdb limited this immuneACCESS table to in-frame rearrangements with V and J called. A share of clones is missing; checked studies link under half to unresolved V genes, and the rest is unexplained. V, J and clone size were drawn from that table, and D and trimming were deduced from the DNA. Here the sample has 150,000 to 160,000 clones; around half occur a single time. Roughly 21% of the sample comes from the top ten.

This entry comes from a study of CD8+ T cells in alopecia areata (dated by TCRdb to the late 2010s). Notes on the research overall: Treated patients were enrolled in an open-label pilot trial of oral tofacitinib, 5 to 10 mg twice daily, for moderate-to-severe alopecia areata. Tofacitinib was given for 6 to 18 months, followed by 6 months of follow-up off drug to assess delayed response and recurrence. The study used high-throughput TCRbeta sequencing to examine T cell clonal expansion in alopecia areata, in both the C3H/HeJ mouse model and human patients. Scalp tissue and sorted CD4+ and CD8+ peripheral blood T cells from patchy and totalis/universalis alopecia areata patients and from healthy controls were covered by human TCRbeta sequencing. Biopsies were taken from tofacitinib-treated patients at baseline and at 4 and 24 weeks of treatment, and a later scalp biopsy was taken in several of the tofacitinib-treated patients. Scalp clonality was compared among normal scalp (n=4), patchy alopecia areata scalp (n=8), and alopecia totalis/universalis scalp (n=8). RNA was extracted with the PAXgene miRNA kit for fixed scalp, the miRNeasy kit for PBMCs, and the RNeasy kit for mouse skin. TCRbeta CDR3 regions were amplified by immunoSEQ multiplex PCR using 35 Vbeta forward and 13 Jbeta reverse primers.

What the study reported, not specific to this receptor: Lesional scalp, especially in alopecia totalis/universalis, showed higher clonality and more expanded CD8+ clones than normal scalp, suggesting antigenic drive. Shared TCR sequences between patients were less evident than in mice, which may be partly attributable to HLA diversity in the patient population. Unlike mouse skin, which is dominated by gammadelta T cells, normal human skin has resident alphabeta T cells that are also sequenced, and this complicates analysis of the scalp TCR repertoire.

The sequence derives from a human donor with alopecia areata. The input for sequencing was CD8+ T cells sorted from blood, taken at week 0. The rearrangement joined TRBV6-5 to TRBJ1-2, with TRBD1 perhaps the D gene, on 6 matching bases. The CDR3 in this case is CASSYEQGSYGYTF. The DNA sequence reads TGTGCCAGCAGTTACGAACAGGGTAGCTATGGCTACACCTTC.